What follows are 2 T cell receptor beta chains derived from one specimen sequenced in a study of T cell repertoires in MIS-A myocarditis. Using immunoSEQ multiplex PCR, the repertoire was profiled, and TCRdb retains in-frame clones only, with some absent. The table has about 15,000 clones, around 74% seen once. The sequencing sample was made of left ventricle heart tissue obtained at autopsy. These receptors originate from a man younger than 35 with fulminant myocarditis from multisystem inflammatory syndrome in adults (MIS-A) after COVID-19.

V is TRBV19 and J is TRBJ2-6; 7 nucleotides align to TRBD2. The CDR3 extends over 15 amino acids. Germline assignment: CDR1 LNHDA and CDR2 SQIVND (reference sequence). J lost 2 bases, V lost 4 bases, and 2 bases had no gene match. The CDR3 loop reads CASSTGLAGANVLTF. CDR3 nucleotide sequence: TGTGCCAGTAGTACCGGACTAGCTGGGGCCAACGTCCTGACTTTC.

Points on this clone: Additional DNA sequences in this sample encode the identical CDR3. The chain employs TRBV28 and TRBJ1-1; D gene ambiguous. Between the trimmed V and J ends, which lost 5 bases and 1 base, there was a span of 5 bases. Germline assignment: CDR1 MDHEN and CDR2 SYDVKM. The CDR3 sequence is 12 residues long. The CDR3 region has the DNA TGTGCCAGCAGTAGGTGGAACACTGAAGCTTTCTTT. Residues: CASSRWNTEAFF.